These 26 T cell receptor beta chains were all obtained from the same sample, sequenced in a study of blood T cell repertoires in COVID-19. Produced via immunoSEQ multiplex PCR; TCRdb's table is partial and in-frame only. The sample carries about 250,000 clones, roughly 90% recorded once. Input material: peripheral blood. The receptors come from a man aged 25 to 40 with acute or convalescent COVID-19.

The chain uses TRBV4-1 and TRBJ1-5; D may be TRBD1 (6 bases). Trimming removed 4 bases at V and 9 bases at J, with 22 bases between. Germline CDR1 is MGHRA and CDR2 is YSYEKL. CDR3 length equals 16 residues. The CDR3 spells CASSPTVQGRYRPQHF. The CDR3 DNA reads TGCGCCAGCAGCCCAACAGTGCAGGGGCGCTATCGGCCCCAGCATTTT.

The chain combines TRBV29-1 with TRBJ1-2; 8 nucleotides align to TRBD1. This CDR3 spans 13 amino acids. Germline V lookup: CDR1 SQVTM, CDR2 ANQGSEA. With 3 bases clipped from V and 5 bases from J, the junction kept 5 bases outside the gene matches. The DNA of the CDR3 is TGCAGCGTTGACAGGGGGCCGATTTATGGCTACACCTTC. This sequence encodes CSVDRGPIYGYTF. Combining the CDR3 with reference TRBV29-1 and TRBJ1-2 gives the whole variable domain SAVISQKPSRDICQRGTSLTIQCQVDSQVTMMFWYRQQPGQSLTLIATANQGSEATYESGFVIDKFPISRPNLTFSTLTVSNMSPEDSSIYLCSVDRGPIYGYTFGSGTRLTVV.

This chain connects TRBV27 to TRBJ2-1; 11 bases are a match to TRBD2. The CDR3 contains 16 residues. Germline CDR1 reads MNHEY; CDR2 reads SMNVEV (reference sequence). J gave up 9 bases and V 5 bases, and 12 bases lay outside the gene matches. CDR3 bases: TGTGCCAGCAGTCCATCTAGCGGGGGGTTCTACGGTGAGCAGTTCTTC. As protein: CASSPSSGGFYGEQFF.

This clone came up once. The chain uses TRBV3-1 (or the pseudogene TRBV3-2) and TRBJ1-4, with TRBD1 matching over 9 bases. Germline lookup yields CDR1 LGHDT and CDR2 YNNKEL (reference sequence). The V segment lost 3 bases and the J segment 2 bases; nucleotides outside the gene matches: 4. The CDR3 covers 16 residues. The CDR3 DNA is TGTGCCAGCAGCCACGGGACAGGGACCACTAATGAAAAACTGTTTTTT. Amino acids: CASSHGTGTTNEKLFF.

The rearrangement uses TRBV19 and TRBJ2-6, with 7 bases identical to TRBD1. V trimming: 4 bases; J trimming: 0 bases; junction bases outside the gene matches: 6. Germline CDR1 and CDR2: LNHDA and SQIVND (reference sequence). The CDR3 contains 17 residues. In DNA form, the CDR3 reads TGTGCCAGTAGTAGAGGACAGGACAGCTCTGGGGCCAACGTCCTGACTTTC. Protein product: CASSRGQDSSGANVLTF.

The V call is TRBV30, the J call TRBJ2-1; D not resolved. Germline V gene data show CDR1 as GTSNPN and CDR2 as SVGIG (reference sequence). V gave up 3 bases and J gave up 6 bases, with 9 bases separating them. The CDR3 has 12 amino acids. The CDR3 nucleotides read TGTGCCTGGAGAGTAACGGGCAATGAGCAGTTCTTC. Translated, it gives CAWRVTGNEQFF.

The chain recombines TRBV3-1 (or the pseudogene TRBV3-2) with TRBJ1-6; D remains ambiguous. CDR3 size: 15 residues. V lost 3 bases and J 10 bases, leaving 16 bases between the germline ends. CDR1 and CDR2 (germline): LGHDT, YNNKEL (reference sequence). This CDR3 reads CASSQNHGGGSPLHF. CDR3 DNA: TGTGCCAGCAGCCAGAATCACGGAGGCGGGTCACCCCTCCACTTT.

This clone has more than one count but fewer than ten. The chain uses TRBV28 and TRBJ1-6, with TRBD1 matching 9 bases. With 6 bases clipped from V and 10 bases from J, the junction kept 7 bases outside the gene matches. This CDR3 has 14 amino acids. Germline V gene data show CDR1 as MDHEN and CDR2 as SYDVKM. CDR3 region: CASRAGDRVSPLHF. CDR3 in DNA: TGTGCCAGCAGAGCCGGGGACAGGGTATCACCCCTCCACTTT.

The J gene is TRBJ2-1, the V gene TRBV5-1; 13 bases match TRBD2. There are 20 residues in the CDR3. J was trimmed by 1 base and V by 2 bases; bases with no gene match: 12. Germline CDR1 and CDR2: SGHRS and YFSETQ. The CDR3 reads CASSFTPALAGGGSYNEQFF. DNA of the CDR3: TGCGCCAGCAGCTTTACACCGGCACTAGCGGGAGGGGGGTCCTACAATGAGCAGTTCTTC.

The genes are TRBV28 and TRBJ1-6, with 9 bases fitting TRBD1. The CDR3 consists of 15 residues. From germline, CDR1 is MDHEN and CDR2 SYDVKM. The V gene end was trimmed by 3 bases and the J gene end by 11 bases; junction bases not matched to a gene: 8. The CDR3 is CASSFSTGGKTPLHF. In nucleotides, the CDR3 is TGTGCCAGCAGTTTCTCGACAGGGGGTAAGACACCCCTCCACTTT.

The rearrangement links TRBV7-2 to TRBJ2-1; TRBD2 agrees at 8 bases. V shed 4 bases and J 2 bases; nucleotides not matched to a gene: 7. The CDR3 spans 16 residues. The germline CDR1 and CDR2 sequences are SGHTA and FQGNSA. CDR3 coding DNA: TGTGCCAGCAGCTCGGGAGGGCTATCACCCTACAATGAGCAGTTCTTC. Translating gives CASSSGGLSPYNEQFF.

V and J are TRBV20-1 and TRBJ1-2; no clear D gene. V gave up 5 bases and J gave up 4 bases, with 8 bases separating them. CDR3 length: 11 residues. CDR1 is DFQATT, CDR2 SNEGSKA, per germline (reference sequence). In DNA form, the CDR3 reads TGCAGTGCTGAGCTGAGCTATGGCTACACCTTC. This sequence encodes CSAELSYGYTF.

The V and J genes are TRBV19 and TRBJ1-5, with TRBD1 as a possible D gene (5 bases). V was trimmed by 3 bases and J by 5 bases, leaving 11 bases between them. Germline CDR1 is LNHDA and CDR2 is SQIVND (reference sequence). This CDR3 region has 14 residues. CDR3 region: CASSMVGGHQPQHF. CDR3 nucleotides: TGTGCCAGTAGTATGGTGGGGGGTCATCAGCCCCAGCATTTT.

This clone was seen a few times. The CDR3 DNA sequence: TGTGCCAGAATTGAGGGCTATGGCTACACCTTC. Its translation is CARIEGYGYTF. The rearrangement uses TRBV12-3 or TRBV12-4 and TRBJ1-2; D is uncertain. Trimming took off 9 bases at V and 4 bases at J, with 9 bases between the two ends. The CDR3 length is 11 residues.

This chain connects TRBV11-2 to TRBJ2-1; 12 nucleotides match TRBD2. This CDR3 region has 14 residues. V was pared by 7 bases and J by 8 bases, with 6 bases of the junction left unmatched. Germline-derived CDR1 and CDR2 are SGHAT and FQNNGV. In DNA form, the CDR3 reads TGTGCCAGCAATTTGGCTAGCGGGAGGGATGAGCAGTTCTTC. Protein sequence: CASNLASGRDEQFF.

This clone occurred a few times. CDR3 region: CASSVDTGNSPLHF. The DNA of the CDR3 is TGTGCCAGCAGCGTGGACACGGGGAATTCACCCCTCCACTTT. This chain joins TRBV5-4 and TRBJ1-6, with D possibly being TRBD1 (5 bases). The CDR3 length is 14 residues. Germline V gives CDR1 SGHNT, CDR2 YYREEE (reference sequence). V gave up 4 bases and J gave up 7 bases, with 12 bases separating them.

The chain employs TRBV9 and TRBJ2-5; 13 bases map to TRBD2. V was pared by 3 bases and J by 1 base, with 0 bases of the junction left unmatched. Germline V gene data show CDR1 as SGDLS and CDR2 as YYNGEE. The CDR3 loop spans 15 amino acids. The CDR3 DNA is TGTGCCAGCAGCGGGACTAGCGGGGGCCAAGAGACCCAGTACTTC. It codes for CASSGTSGGQETQYF.

The chain carries TRBV11-2 and TRBJ1-1; TRBD1 matches at 9 bases. V was pared by 1 base and J by 3 bases, with 6 bases of the junction left unmatched. The CDR3 is 16 amino acids. Germline values: CDR1 SGHAT, CDR2 FQNNGV. The CDR3 spells CASSLGRQGVYTEAFF. DNA of the CDR3: TGTGCCAGCAGCTTAGGGCGACAGGGGGTTTACACTGAAGCTTTCTTT.

The J gene is TRBJ1-1, the V gene TRBV28; TRBD1 is a possible D gene (5 bases). V was shortened by 4 bases and J by 5 bases, with 17 bases between the two germline ends. Germline values: CDR1 MDHEN, CDR2 SYDVKM. The CDR3 spans 15 residues. The CDR3 here is CASSSPRAGRTEAFF. The CDR3 nucleotides read TGTGCCAGCAGTTCCCCCAGGGCAGGGAGGACTGAAGCTTTCTTT. The complete variable domain, with remaining parts taken from reference TRBV28 and TRBJ1-1, reads DVKVTQSSRYLVKRTGEKVFLECVQDMDHENMFWYRQDPGLGLRLIYFSYDVKMKEKGDIPEGYSVSREKKERFSLILESASTNQTSMYLCASSSPRAGRTEAFFGQGTRLTVV.

This clone was detected only a few times. This chain uses TRBV3-1 (or the pseudogene TRBV3-2) with TRBJ1-5, with D tentatively TRBD1 (6 bases). Germline CDR1 LGHDT, CDR2 YNNKEL (reference sequence). Trimming removed 5 bases from V and 8 bases from J, with 10 bases in between. The CDR3 spans 12 residues. The CDR3 DNA follows: TGTGCCAGCAGCAAACAGGGTGAGCCCCAGCATTTT. Protein: CASSKQGEPQHF.

The chain employs TRBV27 and TRBJ1-6; tentative D call: TRBD1 (5 bases). V was pared by 0 bases and J by 7 bases, with 13 bases between. The CDR3 totals 16 residues. CDR1 is MNHEY and CDR2 is SMNVEV in the germline V gene (reference sequence). DNA of the CDR3: TGTGCCAGCAGTTTATCGAAGGGGATAGTCAATTCACCCCTCCACTTT. Amino acids: CASSLSKGIVNSPLHF.

The CDR3 reads CASSFRSGANVLTF. CDR3 nucleotides: TGTGCCAGCAGTTTCAGATCAGGGGCCAACGTCCTGACTTTC. This rearrangement joins TRBV27 to TRBJ2-6; D call uncertain. CDR3 size: 14 residues. Germline V gene lookup returns CDR1 MNHEY and CDR2 SMNVEV (reference sequence). The ends were cut back, 3 bases at V and 4 bases at J, with 7 bases in the middle.

The V gene is TRBV5-5, the J gene TRBJ2-2; no clear D gene. CDR1 SGHKS and CDR2 YYEKEE come from the germline V gene (reference sequence). Trimming stripped 6 bases from V and 4 bases from J, with 7 bases between. This CDR3 comprises 12 residues. CDR3 in DNA: TGTGCCAGCATGTTTAGCACCGGGGAGCTGTTTTTT. Translation: CASMFSTGELFF.

The CDR3 DNA reads as TGCGCCAGCAGCTCGCTGACAGGGTGGGGAGGCTACACCTTC. The encoded protein is CASSSLTGWGGYTF. V is TRBV5-1 and J is TRBJ1-2; 7 bases map to TRBD1. V gave up 3 bases and J gave up 8 bases; unmatched junction bases: 10. The V gene's germline CDR1 is SGHRS and CDR2 YFSETQ. This CDR3 spans 14 amino acids.

V and J are TRBV19 and TRBJ2-1; TRBD2 agrees at 14 bases. The CDR3 length is 13 residues. J gave up 12 bases and V 3 bases, and 1 base lay outside the gene matches. CDR1 and CDR2 from the germline V gene are LNHDA and SQIVND (reference sequence). The CDR3 nucleotides read TGTGCCAGTAGTATCGGGACTAGCGGGGGGCAGTTCTTC. It yields the protein CASSIGTSGGQFF.

This chain connects TRBV11-2 to TRBJ2-7; D perhaps matches TRBD1 (5 bases). Trimming shortened V by 1 base and J by 2 bases, and 6 bases separated the two germline ends. Germline lookup yields CDR1 SGHAT and CDR2 FQNNGV. This CDR3 comprises 13 residues. CDR3 amino acids: CASSLGQTYEQYF. For the CDR3, the DNA is TGTGCCAGCAGCTTAGGACAGACCTACGAGCAGTACTTC.